One TCR beta chain is described in this entry. Its antigen remains unknown. This entry belongs to a study of CD8+ T cells in alopecia areata. General study results and limits: In blood and scalp, many expanded lesional clones persisted during tofacitinib. Scalp clonality, together with expanded CD8+ clones among the top 100, fell significantly with tofacitinib.

Reverse transcribed after extraction, RNA yielded cDNA as the sequencing template. Assay: immunoSEQ multiplex PCR; the TCRdb copy retains only in-frame clones and omits some. This sample has about 100,000 clones, with roughly two fifths found just once. Trimming shortened V by 2 bases and J by 2 bases, and 11 bases separated the two germline ends. This CDR3 has 15 amino acids. Looked up from germline, CDR1 is SGDLS and CDR2 is YYNGEE. Treatment meaning: oral pan-JAK inhibitor, 5-10 mg twice daily. Peripheral blood and lesional scalp punch biopsies came from alopecia areata patients. The sequence was obtained from a human donor with alopecia areata. This rearrangement joins TRBV9 to TRBJ2-1, with D possibly being TRBD2 (6 bases). This material consisted of CD8+ T cells sorted from blood, taken at week 24, from a patient treated with tofacitinib. This chain's CDR3 is CASSVSGEAYNEQFF. In DNA form, the CDR3 reads TGTGCCAGCAGCGTTAGCGGAGAGGCCTACAATGAGCAGTTCTTC. Drawing the rest from reference TRBV9 and TRBJ2-1, the complete variable domain is DSGVTQTPKHLITATGQRVTLRCSPRSGDLSVYWYQQSLDQGLQFLIQYYNGEERAKGNILERFSAQQFPDLHSELNLSSLELGDSALYFCASSVSGEAYNEQFFGPGTRLTVL.